This TCR beta chain appears in the sequencing data of a study of shared clonotypes between healthy human individuals. All donors were Caucasian adults living in Nashville, Tennessee. V gave up 5 bases and J gave up 5 bases, with 18 bases separating them. Germline CDR1 reads MDHEN; CDR2 reads SYDVKM. The CDR3 runs 15 residues. Libraries were prepared by immunoSEQ multiplex PCR; TCRdb keeps only in-frame clonotypes and omits some of them. The sample yields around 1.6 million clones, approximately 98% seen once. As to this clone: The antigen is undetermined.

Study outcomes and limitations: It was observed that 5% to 6% of naive CD4 clonotypes were shared across a handful of donors.

J is TRBJ1-1 and V is TRBV28; tentative D call: TRBD1 (5 bases). The sample taken for sequencing was naive CD4+ T cells sorted from blood. Documented subset: CD45RA+ positively selected. The sequence was obtained from a man in his thirties or forties in good health. The CDR3 DNA reads as TGTGCCAGCAGTCCCCGTCGGGGGTGGAGGACTGAAGCTTTCTTT. Residues: CASSPRRGWRTEAFF. The variable domain in full, completed from reference TRBV28 and TRBJ1-1, reads DVKVTQSSRYLVKRTGEKVFLECVQDMDHENMFWYRQDPGLGLRLIYFSYDVKMKEKGDIPEGYSVSREKKERFSLILESASTNQTSMYLCASSPRRGWRTEAFFGQGTRLTVV.